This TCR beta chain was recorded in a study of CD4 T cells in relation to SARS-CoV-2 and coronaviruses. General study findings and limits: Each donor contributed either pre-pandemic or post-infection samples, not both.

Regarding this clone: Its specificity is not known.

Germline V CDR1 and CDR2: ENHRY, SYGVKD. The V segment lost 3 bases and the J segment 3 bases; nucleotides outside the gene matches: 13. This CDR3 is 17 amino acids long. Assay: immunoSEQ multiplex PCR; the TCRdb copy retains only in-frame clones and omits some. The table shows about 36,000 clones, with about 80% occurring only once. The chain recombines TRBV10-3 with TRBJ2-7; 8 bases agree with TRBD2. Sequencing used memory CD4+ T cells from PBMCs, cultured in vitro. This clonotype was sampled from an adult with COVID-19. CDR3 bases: TGTGCCATCAGTGATCTGGGTGTGGCTAGCGGGCGCTACGAGCAGTACTTC. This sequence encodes CAISDLGVASGRYEQYF.